This TCR beta chain stems from a study of blood T cells in healthy people across ages. This CDR3 spans 14 amino acids. Germline V gene data show CDR1 as SGHDT and CDR2 as YYEEEE. Trimming left V 6 bases short and J 8 bases short, with 20 bases between. A sample-barcoded 5' primer and a J-beta primer mix were used in a second PCR of roughly 7 to 11 cycles. TCRdb fed the 5' RACE reads into MiXCR, producing one record per CDR3 protein. The sample records hundreds of thousands of distinct CDR3 sequences, about 62% being singletons. The chain uses TRBV5-6 and TRBJ1-1, with D tentatively TRBD1 (5 bases). Sequences were obtained from blood. The receptor's source is a man aged 25 to 40 in good health. The CDR3 DNA reads TGTGCCAGCACCATGGGGACCCCCGAGAGAGAAGCTTTCTTT. Translating it yields CASTMGTPEREAFF.